This TCR beta chain was documented in a study of T cell responses to AZD1222 COVID-19 vaccine. Deletions cut 0 bases from V and 8 bases from J, with 23 bases between. Germline V gene sequence: CDR1 LGHDT, CDR2 YNNKEL (reference sequence). The CDR3 loop spans 18 amino acids. The table came from immunoSEQ multiplex PCR; TCRdb's copy has only in-frame clones and leaves some out. The repertoire holds under 200,000 clones, with about 90% as singletons. Here the sequenced sample was peripheral blood, taken on day 0 of AZD1222 vaccination. V gene TRBV3-1 (or the pseudogene TRBV3-2) combines with J gene TRBJ2-1; D is uncertain. The clonotype originates from an adult in good health. CDR3 in DNA: TGTGCCAGCAGCCAAGACCCGGTTTCGCTTCAGGTTGAGGATGAGCAGTTCTTC. Translation: CASSQDPVSLQVEDEQFF.